This T cell receptor (beta chain) was retrieved from a study of Graves' ophthalmopathy and Graves' hyperthyroidism. Investigators amplified TCR beta CDR3 regions from RNA transcripts. HTBI-primed first-round RT-PCR preceded second-round multiplex PCR. One entry per CDR3 protein, called by TCRdb with MiXCR from the multiplex PCR reads. The sample shows 300,000 to 400,000 distinct CDR3 sequences, 15% to 20% of them seen only once. Deletions cut 4 bases from V and 0 bases from J, with 13 bases between. CDR3 length: 15 residues. Germline assignment: CDR1 SGHRS and CDR2 YFSETQ. This clonotype was observed many times. Its matching antigen is unknown. Study-wide points: Blood also harbored most expanded thyroid clonotypes above 0.001 frequency.

Each donor who had ophthalmopathy showed moderate-to-severe activity, a CAS of ≥3, a NOSPECS of ≥4, and a duration under 3 months. Serum thyroxine and TRAb, along with clinical symptoms, thyroid ultrasound and orbital computed tomography, were what diagnosis relied on. The chain uses TRBV5-1 and TRBJ1-1; D possibly corresponds to TRBD1 (6 bases). What was sequenced was peripheral blood. The source is an adult man with Graves' ophthalmopathy. This chain's CDR3 is CASSPLDSLNTEAFF. CDR3 DNA sequence: TGCGCCAGCAGCCCACTGGACAGCTTGAACACTGAAGCTTTCTTT.